The clone carrying this T cell receptor beta chain was recorded many times. Duration under 3 months, a NOSPECS grade of at least 4, and a Clinical Activity Score of at least 3 characterized the ophthalmopathy patients. Orbital computed tomography and thyroid ultrasound, together with serum TRAb and thyroxine and clinical symptoms, were used for diagnoses. What was amplified from RNA transcripts were TCR beta CDR3 regions. The TCR CDR3 first-round RT-PCR relied on the HTBI primer set. TCRdb ran MiXCR on the multiplex PCR reads and lists one entry per CDR3 protein. The data show around 300,000 distinct CDR3 sequences, around 15% seen once. V shed 6 bases and J shed 4 bases, with 10 bases lying between them. CDR3 length equals 13 residues. The data were obtained in a study of T cells in Graves' hyperthyroidism and ophthalmopathy.

Sequenced sample: blood. V usage is TRBV12-3 or TRBV12-4 and J usage is TRBJ1-5; no reliable D call. The clonotype comes from a woman in her forties with Graves' ophthalmopathy. The CDR3 sequence is CASSSTANQPQHF. The CDR3 DNA reads as TGTGCCAGCAGCTCCACAGCAAATCAGCCCCAGCATTTT.